The 6 T cell receptor beta chains reported below all come from one sample, sequenced in a study of identical twins. TCRdb itself ran the 5' RACE reads through MiXCR, one entry per CDR3 protein. The table records roughly 500,000 distinct CDR3 sequences, 22% of them present only once. The same data also went into a second study, on T cells expressing NK-cell markers.

The sample taken for sequencing was CD4+ T cells sorted from blood. These receptors came from a woman under 30 in good health.

The chain joins TRBV5-1 to TRBJ1-1; 9 bases align to TRBD1. Germline V gene lookup returns CDR1 SGHRS and CDR2 YFSETQ. The CDR3 extends over 15 amino acids. V lost 6 bases and J lost 5; bases outside the gene matches: 11. The CDR3 is CASTLQGQGGTEAFF. CDR3 DNA sequence: TGCGCCAGCACCCTACAGGGACAGGGAGGAACTGAAGCTTTCTTT.

V is TRBV10-3 and J is TRBJ2-1; 7 bases are shared with TRBD1. The trim removed 10 bases at V and 6 bases at J, leaving 6 bases unmatched. This CDR3 spans 12 amino acids. Germline-derived CDR1 and CDR2 are ENHRY and SYGVKD. The CDR3: CATEDRFNEQFF. CDR3 nucleotide sequence: TGTGCCACCGAGGACAGGTTCAATGAGCAGTTCTTC.

The J gene is TRBJ2-7, the V gene TRBV20-1; 7 nucleotides line up with TRBD2. The J segment lost 3 bases and the V segment lost 3 bases, leaving 11 bases of the junction unmatched. The germline gives CDR1 DFQATT, CDR2 SNEGSKA (reference sequence). The length of the CDR3 is 15 residues. CDR3 amino acids: CSASLRLGGGYEQYF. The CDR3 DNA is TGCAGTGCTAGTCTCAGGTTGGGCGGGGGCTACGAGCAGTACTTC.

The chain employs TRBV29-1 and TRBJ1-4, with D perhaps TRBD1 (6 bases). Per germline, CDR1 SQVTM and CDR2 ANQGSEA. The germline V and J ends were trimmed by 6 bases and 3 bases, with 11 bases remaining between them. CDR3 length equals 13 residues. The CDR3 nucleotides read TGCAGCGTGGCAGGGGCGGCTAATGAAAAACTGTTTTTT. This sequence encodes CSVAGAANEKLFF.

This chain connects TRBV6-5 to TRBJ1-1; a possible D gene is TRBD1 (5 bases). V was trimmed by 2 bases and J by 10 bases, leaving 17 bases between them. Germline V gene data show CDR1 as MNHEY and CDR2 as SVGAGI. The CDR3 consists of 14 residues. The CDR3 here is CASSYGGRIEGAFF. CDR3 DNA sequence: TGTGCCAGCAGTTACGGGGGACGGATTGAAGGAGCTTTCTTT.

At least ten counts were recorded for this clonotype. The chain couples TRBV12-3 or TRBV12-4 to TRBJ2-7; 12 bases are shared with TRBD1. Trimming removed 6 bases from V and 4 bases from J; junction bases left unmatched: 7. There are 15 residues in the CDR3. The CDR3 spells CASSDPGQGAYEQYF. The CDR3, as DNA: TGTGCCAGCAGCGATCCGGGACAGGGGGCTTACGAGCAGTACTTC.